These 29 T cell receptor beta chains share one sample of origin, sequenced in a study of T-cell memory formation after mild COVID-19. TCRdb redid the calling of the 5' RACE reads with MiXCR, one entry per CDR3 protein. Of hundreds of thousands of distinct CDR3 sequences in the sample, about 20% were seen once. Sample: PBMCs or a T cell subset sorted from them (not recorded which). These TCRs come from an adult woman who had mild COVID-19 (a few samples of this study predate the infection). Cell type and time point are not known.

There are many counts of this clonotype. This sequence joins TRBV5-1 and TRBJ2-1; the D gene could be TRBD1 or TRBD2 (7 bases each). V was clipped by 0 bases and J by 3 bases, with 13 bases between them. The CDR3 is 16 residues long. From germline, CDR1 is SGHRS and CDR2 YFSETQ. CDR3 in DNA: TGCGCCAGCAGCTTGGGGGAGGGGACAGTCTACAATGAGCAGTTCTTC. Its protein is CASSLGEGTVYNEQFF.

This chain connects TRBV30 to TRBJ1-2, with 8 bases aligning to TRBD1. In germline, CDR1 is GTSNPN, CDR2 SVGIG (reference sequence). This CDR3 has 15 residues. V gave up 4 bases and J gave up 4 bases; unmatched junction bases: 11. This CDR3 reads CAWNTKTGDSYGYTF. The CDR3 DNA follows: TGTGCCTGGAATACAAAGACAGGGGATAGCTATGGCTACACCTTC.

This clonotype came up a few times. Here the CDR3 reads CASSENPTGGTREKLFF. CDR3 bases: TGTGCCAGCAGTGAAAACCCCACCGGGGGTACAAGAGAAAAACTGTTTTTT. V usage is TRBV2 and J usage is TRBJ1-4, with a possible D match to TRBD1 (5 bases). This CDR3 is 17 amino acids long. Looked up from germline, CDR1 is SNHLY and CDR2 is FYNNEI. Deletions cut 2 bases from V and 8 bases from J, with 21 bases between. Variable domain in full (rest from reference TRBV2 and TRBJ1-4): EPEVTQTPSHQVTQMGQEVILRCVPISNHLYFYWYRQILGQKVEFLVSFYNNEISEKSEIFDDQFSVERPDGSNFTLKIRSTKLEDSAMYFCASSENPTGGTREKLFFGSGTQLSVL.

V gene TRBV14 combines with J gene TRBJ2-7, with 7 bases matching TRBD2. V trimming: 5 bases; J trimming: 4 bases; junction bases outside the gene matches: 11. The CDR3 runs 15 residues. Germline V CDR1 and CDR2: SGHDN, FVKESK. The CDR3 nucleotides read TGTGCCAGCAGCACCCGGGACCTAGCGGCGTACGAGCAGTACTTC. Amino acid sequence: CASSTRDLAAYEQYF.

The CDR3, as DNA: TGCAGTGCTAGAGTGGACAGGGTCTACAATGAGCAGTTCTTC. Encoded protein: CSARVDRVYNEQFF. J is TRBJ2-1 and V is TRBV20-1; 8 bases fit TRBD1. This CDR3 spans 14 amino acids. The trim removed 1 base at V and 3 bases at J, leaving 2 bases unmatched. CDR1 is DFQATT, CDR2 SNEGSKA, per germline (reference sequence).

The chain is built from TRBV20-1 and TRBJ2-1; the match to TRBD2 covers 13 bases. V shed 5 bases, J shed 5 bases, and the junction held 3 bases outside the gene matches. This CDR3 is 14 amino acids long. Germline loops: CDR1 DFQATT, CDR2 SNEGSKA (reference sequence). The CDR3 protein is CSALGLAGNNEQFF. The CDR3 nucleotides are TGCAGTGCTCTGGGACTAGCGGGGAACAATGAGCAGTTCTTC.

This clonotype was recorded at least ten times. The chain employs TRBV12-3 or TRBV12-4 and TRBJ2-3; the D gene could be TRBD1 or TRBD2 (5 bases each). V lost 4 bases and J 1 base, leaving 9 bases between the germline ends. This CDR3 has 14 amino acids. The CDR3 bases are TGTGCCAGCAGTTCCGGGGCGGGCACAGATACGCAGTATTTT. This sequence encodes CASSSGAGTDTQYF.

This clonotype was counted between two and nine times. This chain joins TRBV7-8 and TRBJ1-1; a weak D match, TRBD1 (5 bases). This CDR3 spans 18 amino acids. Germline-derived CDR1 and CDR2 are SGHVS and FQNEAQ. Trimming took off 1 base at V and 0 bases at J, with 18 bases between the two ends. Here the CDR3 reads CASSLVWGSSGVNTEAFF. In nucleotides, the CDR3 is TGTGCCAGCAGCTTAGTTTGGGGGTCGTCGGGGGTGAACACTGAAGCTTTCTTT.

A few counts support this clonotype. This chain uses TRBV29-1 with TRBJ2-5; weak D call: TRBD2 (7 bases). This CDR3 has 16 amino acids. Trimming took 1 base from V and 5 from J, leaving 20 bases between them. Germline CDR1 is SQVTM and CDR2 is ANQGSEA. The CDR3 coding sequence is TGCAGCGTTGAAGGGGCCCGGGGGGCCCTGAGGGAGACCCAGTACTTC. This gives the protein CSVEGARGALRETQYF. Full variable domain (remainder filled in from reference TRBV29-1 and TRBJ2-5): SAVISQKPSRDICQRGTSLTIQCQVDSQVTMMFWYRQQPGQSLTLIATANQGSEATYESGFVIDKFPISRPNLTFSTLTVSNMSPEDSSIYLCSVEGARGALRETQYFGPGTRLLVL.

V gene TRBV27 combines with J gene TRBJ2-1; perhaps TRBD2 as D (5 bases). The CDR3 is 15 residues long. The V end was cut by 4 bases, the J end by 7 bases, with 17 bases between. Germline loops: CDR1 MNHEY, CDR2 SMNVEV (reference sequence). CDR3 in DNA: TGTGCCAGCAGTTCCCTAATTCGAGGGATAAATGAGCAGTTCTTC. Encoded protein: CASSSLIRGINEQFF.

This clonotype was observed a handful of times. The genes are TRBV4-3 and TRBJ1-1, with D tentatively TRBD1 (5 bases). The CDR3 has 14 amino acids. Deletions cut 0 bases from V and 11 bases from J, with 16 bases between. CDR1 and CDR2 (germline): LGHNA, YSLEER. CDR3 amino acids: CASSQDEGLGGAFF. The DNA for the CDR3 is TGCGCCAGCAGCCAAGACGAGGGGCTGGGGGGTGCTTTCTTT.

This clonotype was picked up a small number of times. The J gene is TRBJ2-3, the V gene TRBV5-4; no clear D gene. The ends were cut back, 1 base at V and 0 bases at J, with 6 bases in the middle. Germline values: CDR1 SGHNT, CDR2 YYREEE (reference sequence). The CDR3 runs 14 residues. The CDR3 bases are TGTGCCAGCAGCTTGTATCAGAGCACAGATACGCAGTATTTT. This sequence encodes CASSLYQSTDTQYF.

The chain combines TRBV5-6 with TRBJ1-1; D possibly corresponds to TRBD1 (6 bases). The CDR3 is made up of 15 amino acids. The V gene lost 4 bases and the J gene lost 2 bases, with 15 bases spanning the gap. The germline CDR1 and CDR2 sequences are SGHDT and YYEEEE. This CDR3 reads CASSRIHRVNTEAFF. CDR3 DNA sequence: TGTGCCAGCAGCCGGATCCACAGGGTTAACACTGAAGCTTTCTTT. The complete variable domain, with remaining parts taken from reference TRBV5-6 and TRBJ1-1, reads DAGVTQSPTHLIKTRGQQVTLRCSPKSGHDTVSWYQQALGQGPQFIFQYYEEEERQRGNFPDRFSGHQFPNYSSELNVNALLLGDSALYLCASSRIHRVNTEAFFGQGTRLTVV.

This clonotype was seen a handful of times. CDR3 bases: TGTGCCAGCAGTTTCGGACAGGCGATCAGCCAGAGGACAGATACGCAGTATTTT. Translating gives CASSFGQAISQRTDTQYF. The chain links TRBV28 to TRBJ2-3, with 7 bases matching TRBD1. Trimming removed 3 bases from V and 3 bases from J; junction bases left unmatched: 15. Germline CDR1 and CDR2: MDHEN and SYDVKM. The CDR3 has 18 residues.

The rearrangement uses TRBV6-5 and TRBJ1-1; D ambiguous. V gave up 6 bases and J gave up 1 base, with 15 bases separating them. Germline V CDR1 and CDR2: MNHEY, SVGAGI. The CDR3 consists of 15 residues. CDR3 bases: TGTGCCAGCAGGGAAACCTCAGCTTCGAACACTGAAGCTTTCTTT. This encodes CASRETSASNTEAFF.

This clonotype has just a few counts. V is TRBV6-2 or TRBV6-3 and J is TRBJ2-1; maybe TRBD2 (6 bases). Germline loops: CDR1 MNHEY, CDR2 SVGEGT. V lost 0 bases to trimming and J lost 0 bases, with 15 bases between them. The CDR3 spans 18 residues. The CDR3 DNA sequence: TGTGCCAGCAGTTACTCTTCCGGGACTTACAGCTCCTACAATGAGCAGTTCTTC. Protein sequence: CASSYSSGTYSSYNEQFF.

This chain connects TRBV4-3 to TRBJ2-1, with 9 bases fitting TRBD2. Germline lookup yields CDR1 LGHNA and CDR2 YSLEER. This CDR3 is built from 16 residues. V shed 0 bases, J shed 3 bases, and the junction held 3 bases outside the gene matches. The CDR3 DNA sequence: TGCGCCAGCAGCCAAGAAGCTAGCGGGGACTACAATGAGCAGTTCTTC. Translating it yields CASSQEASGDYNEQFF.

This clonotype has a handful of counts. The V and J genes are TRBV29-1 and TRBJ2-3; D remains ambiguous. Germline lookup yields CDR1 SQVTM and CDR2 ANQGSEA. There are 13 residues in the CDR3. V was clipped by 8 bases and J by 1 base, with 13 bases between them. The CDR3 spells CSSNRGGTDTQYF. The CDR3 nucleotides are TGCAGCTCGAACAGAGGTGGCACAGATACGCAGTATTTT.

V gene TRBV20-1 combines with J gene TRBJ1-1; D might be TRBD1 (5 bases). The V gene lost 0 bases and the J gene lost 1 base, with 9 bases spanning the gap. Germline CDR1 reads DFQATT; CDR2 reads SNEGSKA (reference sequence). The CDR3 sequence is 14 residues long. CDR3 loop: CSARDGGWNTEAFF. For the CDR3, the DNA is TGCAGTGCTAGAGACGGGGGGTGGAACACTGAAGCTTTCTTT.

This clonotype was seen a handful of times. This chain links TRBV2 with TRBJ2-1; no definite D call. CDR3 size: 16 residues. Per the germline V gene, CDR1 is SNHLY and CDR2 is FYNNEI. The germline V and J ends were trimmed by 3 bases and 0 bases, with 12 bases remaining between them. The CDR3 nucleotides are TGTGCCAGCAGTGAGAGTAGATCCTCCTCCTACAATGAGCAGTTCTTC. Translating gives CASSESRSSSYNEQFF. Variable domain in full (rest from reference TRBV2 and TRBJ2-1): EPEVTQTPSHQVTQMGQEVILRCVPISNHLYFYWYRQILGQKVEFLVSFYNNEISEKSEIFDDQFSVERPDGSNFTLKIRSTKLEDSAMYFCASSESRSSSYNEQFFGPGTRLTVL.

This clonotype was observed at least ten times. This sequence joins TRBV7-2 and TRBJ2-2, with TRBD2 as a possible D gene (5 bases). The CDR3 length is 14 residues. CDR1 and CDR2 (germline): SGHTA, FQGNSA. V was clipped by 6 bases and J by 4 bases, with 12 bases between them. This CDR3 reads CASSQWRSTGELFF. For the CDR3, the DNA is TGTGCCAGCAGTCAGTGGAGGTCCACCGGGGAGCTGTTTTTT.

V gene TRBV2 combines with J gene TRBJ2-5; no firm D call. Trimming pared 8 bases from V and 5 bases from J, leaving 12 bases between. In germline, CDR1 is SNHLY, CDR2 FYNNEI. The CDR3 loop spans 12 amino acids. CDR3: CASRASGETQYF. The CDR3 coding sequence is TGTGCCAGCCGAGCTAGTGGGGAGACCCAGTACTTC.

This clonotype was picked up many times. V usage is TRBV5-1 and J usage is TRBJ2-7; 7 nucleotides line up with TRBD1. The CDR3 is 13 residues long. The ends lost 8 bases at V and 1 base at J; junction bases unmatched: 6. Germline V gene lookup returns CDR1 SGHRS and CDR2 YFSETQ. The CDR3 bases are TGCGCCAGTCGACAGGGACCGTCCTACGAGCAGTACTTC. It encodes CASRQGPSYEQYF. Full variable domain (remainder filled in from reference TRBV5-1 and TRBJ2-7): KAGVTQTPRYLIKTRGQQVTLSCSPISGHRSVSWYQQTPGQGLQFLFEYFSETQRNKGNFPGRFSGRQFSNSRSEMNVSTLELGDSALYLCASRQGPSYEQYFGPGTRLTVT.

This chain connects TRBV5-1 to TRBJ2-6; D uncertain. The CDR3 consists of 16 residues. The germline gives CDR1 SGHRS, CDR2 YFSETQ. Trimming removed 0 bases at V and 0 bases at J, with 7 bases between. CDR3 in amino acids: CASSLDPSSGANVLTF. The DNA of the CDR3 is TGCGCCAGCAGCTTGGACCCTAGCTCTGGGGCCAACGTCCTGACTTTC. The full variable domain, with the rest looked up from reference TRBV5-1 and TRBJ2-6, is KAGVTQTPRYLIKTRGQQVTLSCSPISGHRSVSWYQQTPGQGLQFLFEYFSETQRNKGNFPGRFSGRQFSNSRSEMNVSTLELGDSALYLCASSLDPSSGANVLTFGAGSRLTVL.

J is TRBJ2-3 and V is TRBV24-1, with 11 bases fitting TRBD2. This CDR3 region has 14 residues. CDR1 and CDR2 (germline): KGHDR, SFDVKD. J was trimmed by 6 bases and V by 4 bases; bases with no gene match: 2. CDR3: CATSDWTSGDTQYF. The CDR3 DNA follows: TGTGCCACCAGTGACTGGACTAGCGGGGATACGCAGTATTTT.

Only a few counts were recorded for this clonotype. The chain carries TRBV6-2 or TRBV6-3 and TRBJ1-5; a weak D match, TRBD1 (5 bases). V lost 0 bases and J lost 7, with 10 bases in between. The germline gives CDR1 MNHEY, CDR2 SVGEGT. The CDR3 is made up of 14 amino acids. CDR3 nucleotides: TGTGCCAGCAGTTACTCGGGGGGGGTCCAGCCCCAGCATTTT. It is translated as CASSYSGGVQPQHF.

The chain couples TRBV11-2 to TRBJ2-3, with 11 bases that match TRBD2. Per germline, CDR1 SGHAT and CDR2 FQNNGV. This CDR3 contains 15 residues. Unmatched junction bases numbered 7, after V lost 7 bases and J lost 4 bases. Here the CDR3 DNA reads TGTGCCAGCACTACTAGCGGGAGCCGCCCAGATACGCAGTATTTT. It specifies CASTTSGSRPDTQYF.

This clonotype was counted at least ten times. V and J are TRBV7-2 and TRBJ2-1; D is undetermined. Germline CDR1 reads SGHTA; CDR2 reads FQGNSA. Trimming removed 2 bases at V and 1 base at J, with 6 bases between. The CDR3 loop spans 14 amino acids. Here the CDR3 reads CASSLSVSYNEQFF. CDR3 nucleotides: TGTGCCAGCAGCTTATCAGTGTCCTACAATGAGCAGTTCTTC.

The chain couples TRBV11-3 to TRBJ2-3, with TRBD2 as a possible D gene (6 bases). The germline V gene has CDR1 SGHNT and CDR2 YENEEA. The CDR3 extends over 14 amino acids. V gave up 4 bases and J gave up 4 bases, with 12 bases separating them. Here the CDR3 reads CASSSSGVADTQYF. The CDR3 nucleotides are TGTGCCAGCAGCTCATCGGGGGTGGCAGATACGCAGTATTTT.